These 29 T cell receptor beta chains came from one sample sequenced in a study of control samples from healthy donors and cancer patients. Using immunoSEQ multiplex PCR, the repertoire was profiled, and TCRdb retains in-frame clones only, with some absent. The sample records about 130,000 clones, around 93% being singletons. The specimen was blood. These receptors came from a young man in good health.

The gene calls are TRBV11-1 and TRBJ2-1, with 8 bases aligning to TRBD1. The CDR3 loop spans 14 amino acids. Germline trimming cut 5 bases from V and 7 bases from J; bases unmatched to any gene: 7. The V gene's germline CDR1 is SGHAT and CDR2 FQDESV (reference sequence). The CDR3 region has the DNA TGTGCCAGCAGCGTAACAGGGGGGACGAATGAGCAGTTCTTC. Translating it yields CASSVTGGTNEQFF.

The chain couples TRBV19 to TRBJ2-5, with a possible D match to TRBD2 (5 bases). Germline CDR1 reads LNHDA; CDR2 reads SQIVND (reference sequence). V lost 7 bases and J 5 bases, leaving 20 bases between the germline ends. CDR3 size: 15 residues. CDR3 residues: CASTPRSRRGETQYF. CDR3 in DNA: TGTGCCAGTACCCCCAGGTCCCGTAGAGGGGAGACCCAGTACTTC.

This clone was counted a single time. V gene TRBV3-1 (or the pseudogene TRBV3-2) combines with J gene TRBJ1-2; 8 bases map to TRBD1. Germline values: CDR1 LGHDT, CDR2 YNNKEL (reference sequence). Trimming cost V 4 bases and J 7 bases; bases outside gene matches: 11. The CDR3 is made up of 15 amino acids. DNA of the CDR3: TGTGCCAGCAGCCCGCGAGGACAGGGAATGCTTGGCTACACCTTC. Protein sequence: CASSPRGQGMLGYTF.

The chain joins TRBV7-9 to TRBJ1-1; 7 bases align to TRBD1. Trimming cost V 5 bases and J 1 base; bases outside gene matches: 4. This CDR3 has 14 residues. Germline-derived CDR1 and CDR2 are SEHNR and FQNEAQ (reference sequence). In DNA form, the CDR3 reads TGTGCCAGCAGCCCGAGACAGGGGAACACTGAAGCTTTCTTT. It codes for CASSPRQGNTEAFF.

The genes are TRBV27 and TRBJ1-2, with 10 nucleotides matching TRBD1. The CDR3 has 17 residues. Germline CDR1 reads MNHEY; CDR2 reads SMNVEV (reference sequence). J lost 5 bases, V lost 0 bases, and 9 bases had no gene match. The CDR3 DNA reads TGTGCCAGCAGTTTATCGTCGGGACAGGGGCGGGCTTATGGCTACACCTTC. This sequence encodes CASSLSSGQGRAYGYTF.

The genes are TRBV5-6 and TRBJ1-6, with 10 bases that match TRBD1. This CDR3 has 16 residues. From germline, CDR1 is SGHDT and CDR2 YYEEEE. Losses at the gene ends were 4 bases for V and 3 bases for J; bases not matched to a gene: 4. This CDR3 is CASSGGTGVYNSPLHF. CDR3 DNA sequence: TGTGCCAGCAGCGGGGGGACAGGGGTCTATAATTCACCCCTCCACTTT.

CDR3 sequence reads: CASSQSDREGYGYTF. CDR3 DNA: TGCGCCAGCAGCCAATCCGATAGGGAAGGCTATGGCTACACCTTC. The gene calls are TRBV4-1 and TRBJ1-2; no firm D call. The CDR3 length is 15 residues. CDR1 and CDR2 from the germline V gene are MGHRA and YSYEKL. Trimming removed 2 bases from V and 4 bases from J, with 14 bases in between.

V usage is TRBV30 and J usage is TRBJ1-4, with no clear D. Germline V gene sequence: CDR1 GTSNPN, CDR2 SVGIG (reference sequence). Trimming removed 1 base from V and 7 bases from J, with 7 bases in between. The CDR3 spans 12 residues. For the CDR3, the DNA is TGTGCCTGGAGTGCTACTTTTGAAAAACTGTTTTTT. This encodes CAWSATFEKLFF.

The chain is built from TRBV4-1 and TRBJ2-7; D gene ambiguous. This CDR3 region has 14 residues. V was trimmed by 4 bases and J by 6 bases, leaving 16 bases between them. Germline values: CDR1 MGHRA, CDR2 YSYEKL. In DNA, the CDR3 is TGCGCCAGCAGCCGAGGAGTAGTCTCCGGCGAGCAGTACTTC. Amino acids: CASSRGVVSGEQYF.

The chain employs TRBV12-5 and TRBJ2-3, with D possibly TRBD2 on 6 matching bases. CDR3 size: 14 residues. The V gene's germline CDR1 is LGHNT and CDR2 FRNRAP. V dropped 8 bases and J dropped 3 bases, with 15 bases sitting between them. The chain's CDR3 is CASIFGGATDTQYF. CDR3 bases: TGTGCTAGTATCTTCGGGGGAGCAACAGATACGCAGTATTTT.

This CDR3 reads CASSPRTGGFGTDTQYF. The CDR3 DNA sequence: TGTGCCAGCTCACCAAGGACAGGGGGCTTCGGCACAGATACGCAGTATTTT. J is TRBJ2-3 and V is TRBV18; 11 bases map to TRBD1. J lost 1 base, V lost 2 bases, and 5 bases had no gene match. Per germline, CDR1 KGHSH and CDR2 LQKENI. The CDR3 has 17 residues.

CDR3 coding DNA: TGTGCCAGCAGCCAAGATCCGGGGAGGAAGGAAAAACTGTTTTTT. The encoded protein is CASSQDPGRKEKLFF. This chain joins TRBV14 and TRBJ1-4, with unresolved D. The ends were cut back, 0 bases at V and 8 bases at J, with 13 bases in the middle. Germline lookup yields CDR1 SGHDN and CDR2 FVKESK. The CDR3 is made up of 15 amino acids.

The chain links TRBV6-2 or TRBV6-3 to TRBJ2-2; D call uncertain. The germline CDR1 and CDR2 sequences are MNHEY and SVGEGT. This CDR3 is built from 13 residues. V lost 2 bases to trimming and J lost 4 bases, with 5 bases between them. This CDR3 reads CASSYERTGELFF. The DNA for the CDR3 is TGTGCCAGCAGTTACGAGCGCACCGGGGAGCTGTTTTTT.

The chain couples TRBV4-1 to TRBJ2-2; 9 bases match TRBD1. The CDR3 has 16 residues. The germline V gene has CDR1 MGHRA and CDR2 YSYEKL. V lost 4 bases, J lost 7 bases, and 10 bases stayed unmatched. DNA for the CDR3: TGCGCCAGCAGCCTCCTGGGACAGGGTTTCAACGGGGAGCTGTTTTTT. Translating it yields CASSLLGQGFNGELFF.

The V gene is TRBV30, the J gene TRBJ1-3; D is unresolved. The CDR3 runs to 15 residues. The V and J ends lost 0 bases and 0 bases respectively, with 9 bases between them. Germline assignment: CDR1 GTSNPN and CDR2 SVGIG (reference sequence). CDR3 nucleotides: TGTGCCTGGAGTGTACGGCGGAGCTCTGGAAACACCATATATTTT. As protein: CAWSVRRSSGNTIYF.

The rearrangement uses TRBV10-1 and TRBJ2-7, with 7 bases matching TRBD1. The V gene end was trimmed by 5 bases and the J gene end by 2 bases; junction bases not matched to a gene: 3. Germline-derived CDR1 and CDR2 are WNHNN and SYGVQD (reference sequence). The CDR3 contains 13 residues. CDR3 in amino acids: CASSPGQTYEQYF. The CDR3 nucleotides read TGCGCCAGCAGTCCGGGACAGACCTACGAGCAGTACTTC.

V is TRBV2 and J is TRBJ1-4; tentatively, D is TRBD1 (6 bases). Germline loops: CDR1 SNHLY, CDR2 FYNNEI. The CDR3 spans 13 residues. V was cut by 6 bases and J by 8 bases, with 13 bases left in between. The CDR3 DNA reads TGTGCCAGCAGCGAGGGAGGGGGGGAAAAACTGTTTTTT. Translation gives CASSEGGGEKLFF.

The chain carries TRBV12-3 or TRBV12-4 and TRBJ1-2; unclear D gene. V lost 1 base and J 5 bases, leaving 8 bases between the germline ends. This CDR3 has 13 residues. The CDR3 spells CASSLDDAYGYTF. CDR3 DNA sequence: TGTGCCAGCAGTTTAGATGACGCTTATGGCTACACCTTC.

The chain recombines TRBV29-1 with TRBJ2-2, with D maybe TRBD1 (5 bases). The CDR3 loop spans 13 amino acids. Between the trimmed V and J ends, which lost 2 bases and 8 bases, there was a span of 12 bases. Germline V CDR1 and CDR2: SQVTM, ANQGSEA. The CDR3 reads CSVEQGGKGELFF. CDR3 DNA sequence: TGCAGCGTTGAACAGGGTGGTAAGGGGGAGCTGTTTTTT.

This clone was detected a few times. This chain joins TRBV3-1 (or the pseudogene TRBV3-2) and TRBJ2-2; 10 bases are shared with TRBD1. Germline V gene sequence: CDR1 LGHDT, CDR2 YNNKEL (reference sequence). Trimming cost V 1 base and J 6 bases; bases outside gene matches: 8. CDR3 length: 17 amino acids. The CDR3 protein is CASSQGVGGQGAGELFF. DNA for the CDR3: TGTGCCAGCAGCCAAGGAGTTGGAGGACAGGGGGCCGGGGAGCTGTTTTTT.

This chain links TRBV9 with TRBJ2-5; maybe TRBD1 (7 bases). This CDR3 is built from 14 residues. V was trimmed by 6 bases and J by 2 bases, leaving 14 bases between them. CDR1 is SGDLS, CDR2 YYNGEE, per germline. The CDR3 region is CASTRGDRQETQYF. In DNA form, the CDR3 reads TGTGCCAGCACTCGCGGGGACAGACAAGAGACCCAGTACTTC. Combining the CDR3 with reference TRBV9 and TRBJ2-5 gives the whole variable domain DSGVTQTPKHLITATGQRVTLRCSPRSGDLSVYWYQQSLDQGLQFLIQYYNGEERAKGNILERFSAQQFPDLHSELNLSSLELGDSALYFCASTRGDRQETQYFGPGTRLLVL.

V is TRBV5-4 and J is TRBJ2-5; no clear D. From germline, CDR1 is SGHNT and CDR2 YYREEE (reference sequence). V lost 0 bases, J lost 5 bases, and 5 bases lay in between. This CDR3 has 12 amino acids. CDR3 sequence: CASSLAWETQYF. For the CDR3, the DNA is TGTGCCAGCAGCTTGGCGTGGGAGACCCAGTACTTC. Full variable domain (rest looked up from reference TRBV5-4 and TRBJ2-5): ETGVTQSPTHLIKTRGQQVTLRCSSQSGHNTVSWYQQALGQGPQFIFQYYREEENGRGNFPPRFSGLQFPNYSSELNVNALELDDSALYLCASSLAWETQYFGPGTRLLVL.

The genes are TRBV5-4 and TRBJ1-5, with D hard to call. Germline V gene lookup returns CDR1 SGHNT and CDR2 YYREEE (reference sequence). The CDR3 sequence is 15 residues long. V lost 5 bases, J lost 5 bases, and 17 bases lay in between. CDR3 nucleotide sequence: TGTGCCAGCAGTACTGGTCCGGAGACGCATCAGCCCCAGCATTTT. Its protein is CASSTGPETHQPQHF.

The chain joins TRBV5-4 to TRBJ1-1; D possibly corresponds to TRBD1 (5 bases). The CDR3 totals 14 residues. V was trimmed by 2 bases and J by 3 bases, leaving 11 bases between them. The V gene's germline CDR1 is SGHNT and CDR2 YYREEE (reference sequence). Here the CDR3 reads CASSLAGTDTEAFF. CDR3 bases: TGTGCCAGCAGCTTAGCAGGGACGGACACTGAAGCTTTCTTT.

The V gene is TRBV19, the J gene TRBJ1-1; D is perhaps TRBD1 (6 bases). Trimming stripped 5 bases from V and 3 bases from J, with 10 bases between. Germline V gene data show CDR1 as LNHDA and CDR2 as SQIVND (reference sequence). The CDR3 loop spans 13 amino acids. The CDR3 is CASSWGLDTEAFF. CDR3 coding DNA: TGTGCCAGTAGTTGGGGGCTGGACACTGAAGCTTTCTTT. Variable domain in full (rest from reference TRBV19 and TRBJ1-1): DGGITQSPKYLFRKEGQNVTLSCEQNLNHDAMYWYRQDPGQGLRLIYYSQIVNDFQKGDIAEGYSVSREKKESFPLTVTSAQKNPTAFYLCASSWGLDTEAFFGQGTRLTVV.

The chain is built from TRBV7-3 and TRBJ1-1; a weak D match, TRBD1 (5 bases). Germline values: CDR1 SGHTA, CDR2 FQGTGA. Trimming removed 5 bases at V and 4 bases at J, with 14 bases between. This CDR3 comprises 14 residues. The CDR3 nucleotides read TGTGCCAGCAGCCCCGGGGGGGGGATCACTGAAGCTTTCTTT. Its protein is CASSPGGGITEAFF.

This clone has only one observation. This chain connects TRBV5-1 to TRBJ2-7; 10 bases line up with TRBD2. The CDR3 is 15 residues long. Germline-derived CDR1 and CDR2 are SGHRS and YFSETQ. Trimming cost V 1 base and J 3 bases; bases outside gene matches: 4. The CDR3 here is CASSLRSGGDYEQYF. In nucleotides, the CDR3 is TGCGCCAGCAGCTTGAGAAGCGGGGGGGACTACGAGCAGTACTTC.

In its sample, this clone was seen once. The chain couples TRBV28 to TRBJ1-6; perhaps TRBD1 as D (6 bases). V was trimmed by 11 bases and J by 7 bases, leaving 21 bases between them. The CDR3 is 15 residues long. CDR1 and CDR2 (germline): MDHEN, SYDVKM. CDR3 in DNA: TGTGCCGGAAGACAGGAATCGGGTGTGAATTCACCCCTCCACTTT. Its translation is CAGRQESGVNSPLHF.

The chain joins TRBV10-3 to TRBJ1-5; D gene ambiguous. V shed 6 bases and J shed 10 bases, with 19 bases lying between them. CDR1 is ENHRY, CDR2 SYGVKD, per germline. The CDR3 covers 14 residues. The DNA of the CDR3 is TGTGCCATCAGGGGTGGACGGGCGTGGAAACCCCAGCATTTT. Protein product: CAIRGGRAWKPQHF.